The sequence of this TCR beta chain was determined in a study of T cell repertoires in cytomegalovirus infection. Regarding the study as a whole: HLA-C-restricted, CMV-specific TCR beta clonotypes were dominant ex vivo.

TCRdb independently ran MiXCR on the reads; one entry per CDR3 protein. The sample holds around 250,000 distinct CDR3 sequences; about 18% are singletons and the top ten take less than 60%. Trimming removed 6 bases from V and 7 bases from J, with 15 bases in between. CDR3 size: 13 residues. In germline, CDR1 is MNHNS, CDR2 SASEGT. On this clonotype itself: Antigen specificity is unknown.

This clonotype was sampled from a human donor in good health (CMV status not recorded). Some clones in this sample may be carry-over from other donors' samples. The sample consisted of CD8+ T cells from PBMCs. The V gene is TRBV6-1, the J gene TRBJ1-1; no reliable D call. CDR3 residues: CASRGYWSGEAFF. The CDR3 DNA follows: TGTGCCAGCAGGGGTTATTGGTCAGGTGAAGCTTTCTTT.